This T cell receptor beta chain came from a study of cytomegalovirus exposure and HLA in healthy donors. The germline V gene has CDR1 SGHRS and CDR2 YFSETQ. The CDR3 contains 18 residues. V was clipped by 0 bases and J by 4 bases, with 22 bases between them. Primers: 60 Vbeta forward and 13 Jbeta reverse. Clones were read by immunoSEQ multiplex PCR, and TCRdb kept only the in-frame ones, dropping some. This table has more than 85,000 clones, roughly 73% appearing once. The V call is TRBV5-1, the J call TRBJ1-1; D gene unclear. The source of this sequence is a woman aged 40-49 years in good health and CMV-seropositive. Sequencing used PBMCs. DNA of the CDR3: TGCGCCAGCAGCTTGGCCCCAAGTATGGGTGGTGAGGGCACTGAAGCTTTCTTT. It specifies CASSLAPSMGGEGTEAFF.